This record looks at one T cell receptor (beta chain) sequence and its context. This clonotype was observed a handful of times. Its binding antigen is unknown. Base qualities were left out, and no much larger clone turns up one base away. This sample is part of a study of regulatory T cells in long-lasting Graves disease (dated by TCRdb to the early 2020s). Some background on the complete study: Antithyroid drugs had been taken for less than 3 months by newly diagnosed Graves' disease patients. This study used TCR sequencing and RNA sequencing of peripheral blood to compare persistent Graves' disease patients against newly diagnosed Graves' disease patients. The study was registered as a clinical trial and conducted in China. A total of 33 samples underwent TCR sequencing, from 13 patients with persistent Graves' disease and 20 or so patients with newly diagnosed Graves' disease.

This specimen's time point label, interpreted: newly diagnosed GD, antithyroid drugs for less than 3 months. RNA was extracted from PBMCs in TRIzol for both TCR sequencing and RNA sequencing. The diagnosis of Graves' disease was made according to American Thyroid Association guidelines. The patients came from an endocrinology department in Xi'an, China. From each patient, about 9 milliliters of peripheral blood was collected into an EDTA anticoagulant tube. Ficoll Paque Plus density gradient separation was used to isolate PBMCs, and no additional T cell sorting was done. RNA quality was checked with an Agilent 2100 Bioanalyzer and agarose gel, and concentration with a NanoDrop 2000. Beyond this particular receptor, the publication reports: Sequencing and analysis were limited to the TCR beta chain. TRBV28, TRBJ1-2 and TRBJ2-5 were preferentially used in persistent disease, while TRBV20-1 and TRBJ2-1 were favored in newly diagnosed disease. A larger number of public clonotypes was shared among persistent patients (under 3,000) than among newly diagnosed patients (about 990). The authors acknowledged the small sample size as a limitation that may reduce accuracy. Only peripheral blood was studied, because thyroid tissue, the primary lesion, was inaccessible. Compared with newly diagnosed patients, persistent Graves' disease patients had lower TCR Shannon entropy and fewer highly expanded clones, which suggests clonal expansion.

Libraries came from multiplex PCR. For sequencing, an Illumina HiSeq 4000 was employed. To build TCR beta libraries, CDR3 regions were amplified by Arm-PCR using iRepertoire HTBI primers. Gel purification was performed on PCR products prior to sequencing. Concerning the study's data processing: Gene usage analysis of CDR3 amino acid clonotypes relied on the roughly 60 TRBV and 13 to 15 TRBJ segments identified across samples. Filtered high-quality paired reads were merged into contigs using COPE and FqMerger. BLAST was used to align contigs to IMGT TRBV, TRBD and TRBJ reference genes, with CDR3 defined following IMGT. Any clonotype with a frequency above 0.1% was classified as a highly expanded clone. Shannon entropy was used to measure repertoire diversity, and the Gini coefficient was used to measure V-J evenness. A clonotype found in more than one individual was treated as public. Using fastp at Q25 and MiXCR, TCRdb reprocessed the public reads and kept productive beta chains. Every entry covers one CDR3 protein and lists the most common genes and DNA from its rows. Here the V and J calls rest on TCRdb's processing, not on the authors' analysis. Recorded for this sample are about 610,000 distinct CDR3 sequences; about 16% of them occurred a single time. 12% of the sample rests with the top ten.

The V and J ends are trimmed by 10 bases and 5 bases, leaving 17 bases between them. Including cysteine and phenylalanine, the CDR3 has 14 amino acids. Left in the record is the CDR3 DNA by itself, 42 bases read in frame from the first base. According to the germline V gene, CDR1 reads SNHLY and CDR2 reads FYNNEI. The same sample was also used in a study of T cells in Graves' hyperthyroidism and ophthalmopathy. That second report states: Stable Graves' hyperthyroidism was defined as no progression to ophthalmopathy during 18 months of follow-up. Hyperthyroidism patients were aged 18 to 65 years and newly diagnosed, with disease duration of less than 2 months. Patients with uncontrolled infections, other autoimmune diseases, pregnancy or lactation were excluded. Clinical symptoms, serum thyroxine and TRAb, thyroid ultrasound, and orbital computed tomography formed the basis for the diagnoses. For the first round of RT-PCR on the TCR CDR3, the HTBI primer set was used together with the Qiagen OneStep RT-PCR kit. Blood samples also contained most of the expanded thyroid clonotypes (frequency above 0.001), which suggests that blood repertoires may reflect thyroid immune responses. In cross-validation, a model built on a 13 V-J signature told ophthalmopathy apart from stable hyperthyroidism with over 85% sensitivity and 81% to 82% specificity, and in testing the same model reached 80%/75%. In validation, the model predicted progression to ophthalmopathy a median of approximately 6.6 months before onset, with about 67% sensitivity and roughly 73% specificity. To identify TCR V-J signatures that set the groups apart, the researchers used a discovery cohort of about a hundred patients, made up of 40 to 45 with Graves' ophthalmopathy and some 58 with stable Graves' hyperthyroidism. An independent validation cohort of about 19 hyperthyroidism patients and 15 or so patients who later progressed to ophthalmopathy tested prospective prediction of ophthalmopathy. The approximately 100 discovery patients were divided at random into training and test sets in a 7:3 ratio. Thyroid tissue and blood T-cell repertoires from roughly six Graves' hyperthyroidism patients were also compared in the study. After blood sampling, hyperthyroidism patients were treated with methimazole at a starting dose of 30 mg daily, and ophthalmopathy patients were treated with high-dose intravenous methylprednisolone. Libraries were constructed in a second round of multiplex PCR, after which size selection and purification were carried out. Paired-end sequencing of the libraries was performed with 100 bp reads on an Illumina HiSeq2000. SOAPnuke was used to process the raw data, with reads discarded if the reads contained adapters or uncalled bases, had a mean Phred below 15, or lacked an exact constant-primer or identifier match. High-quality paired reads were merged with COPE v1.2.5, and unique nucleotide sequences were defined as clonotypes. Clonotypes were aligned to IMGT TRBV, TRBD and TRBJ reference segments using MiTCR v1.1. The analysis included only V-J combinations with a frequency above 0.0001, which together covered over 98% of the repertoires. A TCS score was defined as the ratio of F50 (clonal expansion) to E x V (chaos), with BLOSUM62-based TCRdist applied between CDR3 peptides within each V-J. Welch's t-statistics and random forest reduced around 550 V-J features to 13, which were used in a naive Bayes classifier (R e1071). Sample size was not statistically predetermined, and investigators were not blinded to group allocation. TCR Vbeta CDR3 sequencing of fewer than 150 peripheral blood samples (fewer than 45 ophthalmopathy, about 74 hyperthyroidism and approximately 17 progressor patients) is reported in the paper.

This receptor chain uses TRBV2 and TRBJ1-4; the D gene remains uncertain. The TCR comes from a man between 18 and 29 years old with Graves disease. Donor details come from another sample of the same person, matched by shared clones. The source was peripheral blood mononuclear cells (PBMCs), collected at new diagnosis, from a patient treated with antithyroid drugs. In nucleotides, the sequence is TGTGCCACGACTGGGGTCGGAGGGAATGAAAAACTGTTTTTT. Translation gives CATTGVGGNEKLFF.